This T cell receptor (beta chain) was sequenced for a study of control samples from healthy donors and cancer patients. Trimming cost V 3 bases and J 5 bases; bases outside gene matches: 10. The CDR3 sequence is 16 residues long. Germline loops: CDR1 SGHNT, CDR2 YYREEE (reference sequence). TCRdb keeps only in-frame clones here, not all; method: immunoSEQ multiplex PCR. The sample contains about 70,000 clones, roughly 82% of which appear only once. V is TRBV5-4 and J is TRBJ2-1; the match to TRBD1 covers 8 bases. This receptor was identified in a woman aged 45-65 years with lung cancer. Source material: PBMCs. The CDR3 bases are TGTGCCAGCAGCTCGCCAAGACAGGGGCAACACAATGAGCAGTTCTTC. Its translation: CASSSPRQGQHNEQFF.